The 9 T cell receptor beta chains below come from one sample, sequenced in a study of T cell responses to AZD1222 COVID-19 vaccine. The assay was immunoSEQ multiplex PCR, and TCRdb's table has in-frame clones only and misses some. This sample yields under 140,000 clones, of which 80% to 90% are seen a single time; around 16% belongs to the top ten. The sample here was peripheral blood, taken 28 days after the second AZD1222 dose. The receptors here all came from an adult who received the AZD1222 COVID-19 vaccine.

The V and J genes are TRBV14 and TRBJ1-3; D uncertain. V shed 1 base and J shed 0 bases, with 10 bases lying between them. The CDR3 is made up of 16 amino acids. Germline CDR1 is SGHDN and CDR2 is FVKESK. CDR3 DNA: TGTGCCAGCAGCCAAGTTCTTGGAATCTCTGGAAACACCATATATTTT. As protein: CASSQVLGISGNTIYF.

The genes are TRBV18 and TRBJ1-2, with TRBD1 matching 8 bases. The CDR3 is made up of 15 amino acids. Germline assignment: CDR1 KGHSH and CDR2 LQKENI. The V segment lost 3 bases and the J segment 4 bases; nucleotides outside the gene matches: 7. The CDR3 coding sequence is TGTGCCAGCTCACCTCTCGACAGGGGAGGCTATGGCTACACCTTC. Its protein is CASSPLDRGGYGYTF.

The chain uses TRBV7-2 and TRBJ1-2; tentative D call: TRBD1 (5 bases). V dropped 0 bases and J dropped 3 bases, with 14 bases sitting between them. The CDR3 length is 16 residues. Germline V gene sequence: CDR1 SGHTA, CDR2 FQGNSA. DNA for the CDR3: TGTGCCAGCAGCTTAGCTTGGAACCGGGGGGACTATGGCTACACCTTC. It specifies CASSLAWNRGDYGYTF.

V gene TRBV6-1 combines with J gene TRBJ1-5, with 8 nucleotides matching TRBD1. The V gene's germline CDR1 is MNHNS and CDR2 SASEGT. The V and J ends lost 0 bases and 5 bases, in that order; junction bases with no gene match: 3. This CDR3 is built from 15 residues. The CDR3 loop is CASSEARTGYQPQHF. The CDR3 DNA follows: TGTGCCAGCAGTGAAGCGCGGACAGGGTATCAGCCCCAGCATTTT.

In its sample, this clone was seen once. The rearrangement links TRBV4-1 to TRBJ1-1; the D is unclear. This CDR3 has 13 residues. V dropped 0 bases and J dropped 11 bases, with 13 bases sitting between them. Germline V gene sequence: CDR1 MGHRA, CDR2 YSYEKL. CDR3 residues: CASSQEGNPQAFF. For the CDR3, the DNA is TGCGCCAGCAGCCAAGAGGGTAACCCTCAGGCTTTCTTT.

The V gene is TRBV20-1, the J gene TRBJ1-2, with D possibly matching TRBD1 (6 bases). CDR1 is DFQATT and CDR2 is SNEGSKA in the germline V gene (reference sequence). V lost 3 bases to trimming and J lost 6 bases, with 20 bases between them. CDR3 length: 15 residues. CDR3 residues: CSASNPQTGSDGYTF. DNA of the CDR3: TGCAGTGCTAGTAATCCCCAGACAGGCAGCGATGGCTACACCTTC.

The genes are TRBV4-1 and TRBJ2-7; 7 bases line up with TRBD1. Germline V lookup: CDR1 MGHRA, CDR2 YSYEKL. With V trimmed by 0 bases and J by 7 bases, 9 bases remained unmatched. This CDR3 comprises 15 residues. In DNA form, the CDR3 reads TGCGCCAGCAGCCAAGACCCAGGGACAGCAAAGGAGCAGTACTTC. Its translation: CASSQDPGTAKEQYF.

The chain carries TRBV2 and TRBJ2-1; 10 bases are shared with TRBD2. Germline values: CDR1 SNHLY, CDR2 FYNNEI. The CDR3 has 14 amino acids. The V gene end was trimmed by 7 bases and the J gene end by 6 bases; junction bases not matched to a gene: 6. The CDR3 bases are TGTGCCAGCAACCCGGGACTAGCGACCAATGAGCAGTTCTTC. Residues: CASNPGLATNEQFF.

The chain combines TRBV12-2 with TRBJ1-1. TRBV12-2 represents a pseudogene. This CDR3 contains 12 residues. The CDR3 loop reads CASRFRDLEAFF. In DNA form, the CDR3 reads TGTGCAAGTCGCTTCAGGGACCTTGAAGCTTTCTTT.